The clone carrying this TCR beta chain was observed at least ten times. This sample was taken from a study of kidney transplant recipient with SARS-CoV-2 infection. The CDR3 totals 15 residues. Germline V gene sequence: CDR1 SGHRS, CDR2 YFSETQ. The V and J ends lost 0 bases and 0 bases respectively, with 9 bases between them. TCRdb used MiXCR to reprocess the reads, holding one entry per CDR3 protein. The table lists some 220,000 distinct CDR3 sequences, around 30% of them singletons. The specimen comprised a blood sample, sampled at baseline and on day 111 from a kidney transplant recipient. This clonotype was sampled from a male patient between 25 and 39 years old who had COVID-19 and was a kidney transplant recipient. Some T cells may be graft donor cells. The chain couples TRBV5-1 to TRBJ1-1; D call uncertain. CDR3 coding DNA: TGCGCCAGCAGCTTGGTAGGGCAGATGAACACTGAAGCTTTCTTT. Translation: CASSLVGQMNTEAFF.